The clone carrying this TCR beta chain was recorded at least ten times. Its specificity is not known. This sample is part of a study of glioma-infiltrating T cells. Trimming stripped 1 base from V and 4 bases from J, with 13 bases between. Germline CDR1 reads DFQATT; CDR2 reads SNEGSKA (reference sequence). The CDR3 loop spans 15 amino acids. Amplification of TCR alpha and beta CDR3 regions from RNA used iRepertoire nested multiplex PCR. A single record per CDR3 protein comes from TCRdb applying MiXCR to the multiplex PCR reads. Found here are over 100,000 distinct CDR3 sequences, 25% to 30% of them singletons; the top ten hold 35%. Study results and caveats: Tissue-blood divergence was below expectation in non-neoplastic patients, above in gliomas.

The chain joins TRBV20-1 to TRBJ2-2; tentative D call: TRBD2 (6 bases). Sequences were obtained from glioma tissue, nonneoplastic brain tissue, or PBMCs (not recorded which). The TCR comes from a human donor with low-grade glioma or glioblastoma, undergoing nonglioma brain surgery, or in good health (not recorded which). As DNA, the CDR3 is TGCAGTGCTAGAGTGGCTCTAGCGAGCACCGGGGAGCTGTTTTTT. Its translation is CSARVALASTGELFF.